This is a list of T cell receptor beta chains from one sample in a study of T cells in localized non-small cell lung cancer. Libraries were prepared by immunoSEQ multiplex PCR; TCRdb keeps only in-frame clonotypes and omits some of them. In the table there are fewer than 13,000 clones, about 68% of which are singletons. The sample was peripheral blood, taken before any cancer treatment. All receptors derive from a male donor at least 60 years old with stage I lung adenocarcinoma. Both conserved end residues are part of each CDR3.

V gene,CDR3 protein
TRBV29-1,CSALTGANTEAFF
TRBV6-1,CASSASQGSGEQYF
TRBV5-4,CASSPAGPYEQYF
TRBV28,CASSQTGFRFWGYTF
TRBV5-1,CASSLGGAGNYEQYF
TRBV5-1,CASSTGAREQYF
TRBV11-2,CASSLNRGYSEQYF
TRBV7-9,CASGQLNTEAFF
TRBV6-1,CASISPGRGNSPLHF
TRBV7-9,CASSFRGGITEAFF
TRBV5-6,CASSRGGNEQFF
TRBV2,CASSGIGGRTQYF